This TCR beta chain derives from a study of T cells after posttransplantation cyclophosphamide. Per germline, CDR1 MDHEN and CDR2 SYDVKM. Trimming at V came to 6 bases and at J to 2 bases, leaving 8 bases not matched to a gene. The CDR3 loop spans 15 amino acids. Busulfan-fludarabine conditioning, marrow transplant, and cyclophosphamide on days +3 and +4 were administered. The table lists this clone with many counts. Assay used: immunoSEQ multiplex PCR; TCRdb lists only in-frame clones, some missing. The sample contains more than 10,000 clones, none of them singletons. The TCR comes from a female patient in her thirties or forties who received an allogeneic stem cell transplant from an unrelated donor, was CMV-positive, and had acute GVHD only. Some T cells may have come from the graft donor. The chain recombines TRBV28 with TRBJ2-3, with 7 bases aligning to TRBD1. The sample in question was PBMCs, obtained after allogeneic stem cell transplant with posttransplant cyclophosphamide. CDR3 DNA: TGTGCCAGCAGCTTAAGGGGGCAGTACACAGATACGCAGTATTTT. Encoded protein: CASSLRGQYTDTQYF.